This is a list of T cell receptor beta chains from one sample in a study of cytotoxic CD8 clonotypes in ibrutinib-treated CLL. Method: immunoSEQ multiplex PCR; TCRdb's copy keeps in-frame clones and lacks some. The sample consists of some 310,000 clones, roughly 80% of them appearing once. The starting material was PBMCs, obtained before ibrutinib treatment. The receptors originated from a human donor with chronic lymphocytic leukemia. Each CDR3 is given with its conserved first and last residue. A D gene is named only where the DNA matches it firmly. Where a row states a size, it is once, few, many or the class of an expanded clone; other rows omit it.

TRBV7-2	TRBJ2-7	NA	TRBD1	TGTGCCAGCAGCTTGGATGGACAGGGCTCTAGCGAGCAGTACTTC	CASSLDGQGSSEQYF
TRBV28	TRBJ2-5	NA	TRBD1	TGTGCCAGCAGTACGGACAGGGAGGCCCAGTACTTC	CASSTDREAQYF
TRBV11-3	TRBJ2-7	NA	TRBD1	TGTGCCAGCAGCTCGGGACAGGGGGCAGTCGAGGAGCAGTACTTC	CASSSGQGAVEEQYF
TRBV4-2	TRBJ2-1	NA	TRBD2	TGTGCCAGCAGCCAGGGACTAGCGGGAGACACGAATGAGCAGTTCTTC	CASSQGLAGDTNEQFF
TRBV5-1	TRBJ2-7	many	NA	TGCGCCAGCAGCTTGGTTGGGTACGAGCAGTACTTC	CASSLVGYEQYF
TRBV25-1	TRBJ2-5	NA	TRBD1	TGTGCCAGCAGACCGACAGGGGGATATCAAGAGACCCAGTACTTC	CASRPTGGYQETQYF
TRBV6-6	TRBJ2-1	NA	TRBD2	TGTGCCAGCGGGGCTAGCGGGAGGGGGGGTGAGCAGTTCTTC	CASGASGRGGEQFF
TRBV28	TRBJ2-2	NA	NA	TGTGCCAGCAGTTTTAGAGGCAGGAACACCGGGGAGCTGTTTTTT	CASSFRGRNTGELFF
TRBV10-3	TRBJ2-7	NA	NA	TGTGCCATCAGTGAGTCGAGGGGAGCCAACGAGCAGTACTTC	CAISESRGANEQYF
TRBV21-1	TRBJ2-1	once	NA	TGTGCCAGCAGCGGAACCGGGACAGCGAGCTCCTACAATGAGCAGTTCTTC	CASSGTGTASSYNEQFF
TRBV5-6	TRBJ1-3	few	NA	TGTGCCAGCAGCTCCACGGGAAGGAACACCATATATTTT	CASSSTGRNTIYF
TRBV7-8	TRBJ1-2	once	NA	TGTGCCAGCAGCGAAAGTCCGGGGATTGGCTACACCTTC	CASSESPGIGYTF
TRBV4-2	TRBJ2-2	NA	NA	TGTGCCAGCAGCCCACAGGGTCGAAGCACCGGGGAGCTGTTTTTT	CASSPQGRSTGELFF
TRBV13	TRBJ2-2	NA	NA	TGTGCCAGCAGCTTAACGTTCGGGATAGAGAACACCGGGGAGCTGTTTTTT	CASSLTFGIENTGELFF
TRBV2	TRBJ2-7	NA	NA	TGTGCCAGCAGTGACCAGGGAAATATCCCTCTAGAGCAGTACTTC	CASSDQGNIPLEQYF
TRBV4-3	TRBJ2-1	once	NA	TGCGCCAGCAGCCAAGATCTGACTTTCTACAATGAGCAGTTCTTC	CASSQDLTFYNEQFF
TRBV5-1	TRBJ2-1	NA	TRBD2	TGCGCCAGCAGCACAGGGACTAGCGGGAGAGGTTACAATGAGCAGTTCTTC	CASSTGTSGRGYNEQFF
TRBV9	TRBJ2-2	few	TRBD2	TGTGCCAGCAGCGTAGAGCCTAGCGGGAGGGCGGTAGGAACCGGGGAGCTGTTTTTT	CASSVEPSGRAVGTGELFF
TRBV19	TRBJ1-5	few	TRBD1	TGTGCCAGTAGTGTGAGACAGGGCTTTCAGCCCCAGCATTTT	CASSVRQGFQPQHF
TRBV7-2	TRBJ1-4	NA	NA	TGTGCCAGCAGCTTATGGGCAACTAATGAAAAACTGTTTTTT	CASSLWATNEKLFF
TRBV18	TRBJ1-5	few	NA	TGTGCCAGCTCACAACAGAGTAATCAGCCCCAGCATTTT	CASSQQSNQPQHF
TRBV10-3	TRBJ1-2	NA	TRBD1	TGTGCCATCAGTGAGGAACAGGGGGCATGGGGCTACACCTTC	CAISEEQGAWGYTF
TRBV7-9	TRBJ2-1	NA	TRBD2	TGTGCCAGCAGCTTAGCCATGTTTCGGACTAGCGGCTTTTACAATGAGCAGTTCTTC	CASSLAMFRTSGFYNEQFF
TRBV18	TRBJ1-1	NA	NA	TGTGCCAGCTCACCATCGGGCGGGAACACTGAAGCTTTCTTT	CASSPSGGNTEAFF
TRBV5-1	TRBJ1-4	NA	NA	TGCGCCAGCAGCTATGAGAAAGCAACTAATGAAAAACTGTTTTTT	CASSYEKATNEKLFF
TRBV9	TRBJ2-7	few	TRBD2	TGTGCCAGCAGCGTCCGCTCCGGACTAGCGGGATATCGGGACGAGCAGTACTTC	CASSVRSGLAGYRDEQYF
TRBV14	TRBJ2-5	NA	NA	TGTGCCAGCAGCCAAGGAGCCAAAGAGACCCAGTACTTC	CASSQGAKETQYF
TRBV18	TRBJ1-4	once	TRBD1	TGTGCCAGCTCGAAGTCCGGGACAGGGGCTATACAAACTAATGAAAAACTGTTTTTT	CASSKSGTGAIQTNEKLFF
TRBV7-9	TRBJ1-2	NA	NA	TGTGCCAGCAGCTTAGATCTACACCGCTATGGCTACACCTTC	CASSLDLHRYGYTF
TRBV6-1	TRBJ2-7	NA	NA	TGTGCCAGCAGTAGAGGGGGGACCGAGCAGTACTTC	CASSRGGTEQYF
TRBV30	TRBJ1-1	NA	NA	TGTGCCTGGAGTGGTCTCACGGGTTTCCTGAACACTGAAGCTTTCTTT	CAWSGLTGFLNTEAFF
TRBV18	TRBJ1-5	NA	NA	TGTGCCAGCTCACCAGACAGGAATCAGCCCCAGCATTTT	CASSPDRNQPQHF
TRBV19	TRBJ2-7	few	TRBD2	TGTGCCACTGGGCCAGCGGGAGGGTACGAGCAGTACTTC	CATGPAGGYEQYF
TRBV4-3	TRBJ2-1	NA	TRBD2	TGCGCCAGCAGCCATCGCGGGAGCTCCTACAATGAGCAGTTCTTC	CASSHRGSSYNEQFF
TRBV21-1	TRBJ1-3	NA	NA	TGTGCCAGCAGCAAAGTTGGGACAGTCTCTGGAAACACCATATATTTT	CASSKVGTVSGNTIYF
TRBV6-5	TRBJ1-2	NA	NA	TGTGCCAGCAGTTTGACCCCGTGGGACCAATCCTATGGCTACACCTTC	CASSLTPWDQSYGYTF
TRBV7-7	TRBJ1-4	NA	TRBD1	TGTGCCAGCAGCTTAGGGGGACAGGGCAGTGAAAAACTGTTTTTT	CASSLGGQGSEKLFF
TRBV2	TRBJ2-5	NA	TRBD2	TGTGCCAGCAGTCGGCTAGCGGGAGGGAGACAAGAGACCCAGTACTTC	CASSRLAGGRQETQYF
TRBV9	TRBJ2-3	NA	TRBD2	TGTGCCAGCAGCACGACTAGCACTAGCACAGATACGCAGTATTTT	CASSTTSTSTDTQYF
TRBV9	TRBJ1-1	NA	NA	TGTGCCAGCAGCGCCAGGGGAACTGAAGCTTTCTTT	CASSARGTEAFF
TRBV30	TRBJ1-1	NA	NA	TGTGCCTGGAGTGTAACTCTGAACACTGAAGCTTTCTTT	CAWSVTLNTEAFF
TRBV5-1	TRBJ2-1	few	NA	TGCGCCAGCAGCTTGGAGTCGTTCGGGTCCTACAATGAGCAGTTCTTC	CASSLESFGSYNEQFF
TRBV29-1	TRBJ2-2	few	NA	TGCAGCGTTGGATCGACTAGCGGGGAGCTGTTTTTT	CSVGSTSGELFF
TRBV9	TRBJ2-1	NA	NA	TGTGCCAGCAGCGTAGGAAGGGATTCCTACAATGAGCAGTTCTTC	CASSVGRDSYNEQFF
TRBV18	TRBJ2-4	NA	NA	TGTGCCAGCTCACCATCAAGATCAGCAGGCGACTGGGAGTACTTC	CASSPSRSAGDWEYF
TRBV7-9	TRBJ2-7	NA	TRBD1	TGTGCCAGCTCCGACAGGGGCTCCTACGAGCAGTACTTC	CASSDRGSYEQYF
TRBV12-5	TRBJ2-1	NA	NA	TGTGCTAGTGGTTTGGTACTTGGACTTTCGGCAGTCTACAATGAGCAGTTCTTC	CASGLVLGLSAVYNEQFF
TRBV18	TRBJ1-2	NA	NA	TGTGCCAGCTCACCAGGGTCTAACTATGGCTACACCTTC	CASSPGSNYGYTF
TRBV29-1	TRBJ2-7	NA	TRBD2	TGCAGCGTGACCGGGACTAGCGGGAGTTCGTACGAGCAGTACTTC	CSVTGTSGSSYEQYF
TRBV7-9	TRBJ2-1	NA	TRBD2	TGTGCCAGCAGCTTCCCGGGACTAGCGGGAGTCGGAAATGAGCAGTTCTTC	CASSFPGLAGVGNEQFF
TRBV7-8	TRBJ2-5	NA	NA	TGTGCCAGCAGTCCGGGCGGGCCCCAAGAGACCCAGTACTTC	CASSPGGPQETQYF
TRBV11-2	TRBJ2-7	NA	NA	TGTGCCAGCAGCTTATCGACTTACTACGAGCAGTACTTC	CASSLSTYYEQYF
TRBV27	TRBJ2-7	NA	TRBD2	TGTGCCAGCAGTTTTACTGGGGCGGGAGCGGGTTACGAGCAGTACTTC	CASSFTGAGAGYEQYF